This TCR beta chain was captured by sequencing in a study of T-cell memory formation after mild COVID-19. Study summary: Among the donors, TCR clusters were largely specific to each donor.

5'RACE, which relied on constant-segment primers, yielded TCR alpha and TCR beta cDNA libraries carrying sample barcodes and UMIs. Each CDR3 protein is one row after TCRdb ran MiXCR on the 5' RACE reads. Found here are about 440,000 distinct CDR3 sequences, around 20% of them singletons; the top ten hold 8.4%. Trimming left V 9 bases short and J 2 bases short, with 11 bases between. Germline V lookup: CDR1 ENHRY, CDR2 SYGVKD. The CDR3 covers 13 residues. Sample: PBMCs or a T cell subset sorted from them (not recorded which). The origin of this receptor is an adult woman who had mild COVID-19 (a few samples of this study predate the infection). Cell type and time point are not known. This chain joins TRBV10-3 and TRBJ1-5; D perhaps matches TRBD1 (5 bases). Here the CDR3 reads CAIAPGRNQPQHF. As DNA, the CDR3 is TGTGCCATAGCTCCGGGACGCAATCAGCCCCAGCATTTT.